The 12 T cell receptor beta chains given below trace back to one sample, sequenced in a study of T cell responses to AZD1222 COVID-19 vaccine. Clones were sequenced by immunoSEQ multiplex PCR, and TCRdb holds only the in-frame ones, with some missing. The data show around 150,000 clones, about 90% seen once. The sequencing used peripheral blood, collected on day 0 of AZD1222 vaccination. The receptors were gathered from an adult in good health.

This chain joins TRBV5-1 and TRBJ2-3; D not resolved. Deletions cut 0 bases from V and 2 bases from J, with 13 bases between. Germline V lookup: CDR1 SGHRS, CDR2 YFSETQ. The CDR3 has 16 amino acids. CDR3 sequence reads: CASSLDPVSLTDTQYF. The CDR3 DNA is TGCGCCAGCAGCTTGGATCCCGTCTCACTCACAGATACGCAGTATTTT.

The chain recombines TRBV2 with TRBJ1-5; 7 nucleotides agree with TRBD1. Germline CDR1 reads SNHLY; CDR2 reads FYNNEI. With V trimmed by 6 bases and J by 4 bases, 9 bases remained unmatched. The length of the CDR3 is 15 residues. This chain's CDR3 is CASRKGTAANQPQHF. DNA of the CDR3: TGTGCCAGCAGGAAAGGGACAGCAGCGAATCAGCCCCAGCATTTT.

This chain links TRBV5-6 with TRBJ1-2; D might be TRBD1 (5 bases). Germline assignment: CDR1 SGHDT and CDR2 YYEEEE. V lost 6 bases and J lost 5, with 14 bases in between. This CDR3 region has 13 residues. The CDR3 protein is CASNLDRGYGYTF. In nucleotides, the CDR3 is TGTGCCAGCAACCTTGACAGAGGATATGGCTACACCTTC.

The rearrangement uses TRBV20-1 and TRBJ1-5, with TRBD1 as a possible D gene (5 bases). Germline assignment: CDR1 DFQATT and CDR2 SNEGSKA (reference sequence). V lost 3 bases, J lost 6 bases, and 18 bases lay in between. This CDR3 is built from 15 residues. The CDR3 DNA reads TGCAGTGCTAGTGACAGACGATTAGCAAGTCAGCCCCAGCATTTT. This sequence encodes CSASDRRLASQPQHF.

The rearrangement links TRBV6-6 to TRBJ2-1; TRBD2 matches 8 bases. The CDR3 is made up of 14 amino acids. Germline CDR1 reads MNHNY; CDR2 reads SVGAGI (reference sequence). V shed 6 bases and J 5 bases; nucleotides not matched to a gene: 6. CDR3 in DNA: TGTGCCAGCAGCTTAACTAGCGGAAACAATGAGCAGTTCTTC. This encodes CASSLTSGNNEQFF.

V and J are TRBV28 and TRBJ1-5, with 9 bases fitting TRBD1. Trimming at V came to 6 bases and at J to 7 bases, leaving 13 bases not matched to a gene. Germline CDR1 reads MDHEN; CDR2 reads SYDVKM. The CDR3 has 16 amino acids. The CDR3 protein is CASSTPGTGRGQPQHF. The DNA of the CDR3 is TGTGCCAGCAGCACGCCCGGGACAGGGCGTGGACAGCCCCAGCATTTT.

The genes are TRBV5-1 and TRBJ1-5, with D possibly matching TRBD1 (6 bases). The CDR3 loop spans 15 amino acids. Per the germline V gene, CDR1 is SGHRS and CDR2 is YFSETQ. V was pared by 0 bases and J by 6 bases, with 13 bases between. DNA for the CDR3: TGCGCCAGCAGCTTGGAGGGGGGAGGTGGTCAGCCCCAGCATTTT. It yields the protein CASSLEGGGGQPQHF.

The chain combines TRBV5-1 with TRBJ1-1; D might be TRBD1 (5 bases). This CDR3 comprises 15 residues. The V gene lost 0 bases and the J gene lost 2 bases, with 11 bases spanning the gap. Germline V gene data show CDR1 as SGHRS and CDR2 as YFSETQ. DNA of the CDR3: TGCGCCAGCAGCTTGGGAGGGGCCCGCAACACTGAAGCTTTCTTT. This codes for CASSLGGARNTEAFF.

The rearrangement links TRBV18 to TRBJ1-2, with 8 bases aligning to TRBD1. Trimming removed 6 bases from V and 3 bases from J; junction bases left unmatched: 9. The germline CDR1 and CDR2 sequences are KGHSH and LQKENI. The CDR3 has 15 amino acids. For the CDR3, the DNA is TGTGCCAGCTCTCCCGGGACAGGCACCTACTATGGCTACACCTTC. Protein sequence: CASSPGTGTYYGYTF.

The chain uses TRBV5-1 and TRBJ2-7; 9 bases align to TRBD2. This CDR3 comprises 17 residues. J gave up 4 bases and V 7 bases, and 18 bases lay outside the gene matches. Per the germline V gene, CDR1 is SGHRS and CDR2 is YFSETQ. CDR3 residues: CASRPNIGVAGAYEQYF. DNA of the CDR3: TGCGCCAGCCGCCCAAACATCGGTGTAGCGGGAGCGTACGAGCAGTACTTC.

This chain connects TRBV6-5 to TRBJ1-2, with TRBD1 matching over 7 bases. The CDR3 consists of 14 residues. V lost 6 bases to trimming and J lost 6 bases; unmatched junction nucleotides: 10. Germline assignment: CDR1 MNHEY and CDR2 SVGAGI. CDR3 DNA: TGTGCCAGCAGCCAACAGGGTGACAGGGATGGCTACACCTTC. Translating it yields CASSQQGDRDGYTF.

The chain links TRBV5-4 to TRBJ1-1, with D hard to call. This CDR3 has 12 residues. Germline V gives CDR1 SGHNT, CDR2 YYREEE (reference sequence). V lost 4 bases, J lost 3 bases, and 7 bases lay in between. The CDR3 protein is CASSLDDTEAFF. CDR3 bases: TGTGCCAGCAGCCTGGACGACACTGAAGCTTTCTTT.